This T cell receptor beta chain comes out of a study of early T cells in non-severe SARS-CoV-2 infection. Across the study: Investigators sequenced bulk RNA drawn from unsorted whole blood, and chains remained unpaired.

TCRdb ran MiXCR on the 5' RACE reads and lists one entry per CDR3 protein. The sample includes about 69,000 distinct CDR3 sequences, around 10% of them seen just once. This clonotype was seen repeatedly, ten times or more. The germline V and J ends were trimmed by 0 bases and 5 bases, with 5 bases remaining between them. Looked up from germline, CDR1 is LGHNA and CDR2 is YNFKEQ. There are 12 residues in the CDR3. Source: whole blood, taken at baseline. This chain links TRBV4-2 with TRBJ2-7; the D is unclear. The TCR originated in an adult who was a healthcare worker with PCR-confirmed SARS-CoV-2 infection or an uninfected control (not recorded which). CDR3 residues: CASSQDRNEQYF. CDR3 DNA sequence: TGTGCCAGCAGCCAAGACCGGAACGAGCAGTACTTC.